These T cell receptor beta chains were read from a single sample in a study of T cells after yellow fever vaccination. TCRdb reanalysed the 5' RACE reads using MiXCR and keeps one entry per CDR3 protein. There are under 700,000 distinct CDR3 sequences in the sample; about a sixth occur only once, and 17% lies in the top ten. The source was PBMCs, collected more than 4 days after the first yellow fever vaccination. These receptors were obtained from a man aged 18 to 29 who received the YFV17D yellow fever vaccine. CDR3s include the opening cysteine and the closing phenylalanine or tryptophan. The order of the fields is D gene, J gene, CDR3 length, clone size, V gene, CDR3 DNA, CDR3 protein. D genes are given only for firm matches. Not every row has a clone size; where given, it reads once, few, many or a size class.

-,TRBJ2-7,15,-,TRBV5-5,TGTGCCAGCAGCTTGGGGTCGGCTATCCTTTACGAGCAGTACTTC,CASSLGSAILYEQYF
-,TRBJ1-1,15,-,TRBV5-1,TGCGCCAGCAGCTTGGGAAAACAATGGATCGCTGAAGCTTTCTTT,CASSLGKQWIAEAFF
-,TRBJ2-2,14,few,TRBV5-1,TGCGCCAGCAGCTTGAGGCAGCCCTCCGGGGAGCTGTTTTTT,CASSLRQPSGELFF
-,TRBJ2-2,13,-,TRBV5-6,TGTGCCAGCAGCTTCCGCCGGGGCGGGGAGCTGTTTTTT,CASSFRRGGELFF
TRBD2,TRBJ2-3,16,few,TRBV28,TGTGCCAGCAGTTTAGGCCCGGGACTAGCTATAGATACGCAGTATTTT,CASSLGPGLAIDTQYF
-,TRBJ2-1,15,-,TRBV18,TGTGCCAGCTCACCCGGAATCGGACGGAACAATGAGCAGTTCTTC,CASSPGIGRNNEQFF
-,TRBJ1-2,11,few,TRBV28,TGTGCCAGCAGTCACCCCCGTGGCTACACCTTC,CASSHPRGYTF
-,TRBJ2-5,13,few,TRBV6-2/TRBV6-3,TGTGCCAGCAGTTACGGGGCAGTGGAGACCCAGTACTTC,CASSYGAVETQYF
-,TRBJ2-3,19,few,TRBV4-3,TGCGCCAGCAGCCAAGGGGTTTTCGGGGTATCTAAGGGCACAGATACGCAGTATTTT,CASSQGVFGVSKGTDTQYF
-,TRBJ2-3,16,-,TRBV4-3,TGCGCCAGCAGCCAAGATCGGAACAGCCCCACAGATACGCAGTATTTT,CASSQDRNSPTDTQYF
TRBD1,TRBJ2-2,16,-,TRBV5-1,TGCGCCAGCAGCTCCATGGACAGGGGAGACACCGGGGAGCTGTTTTTT,CASSSMDRGDTGELFF
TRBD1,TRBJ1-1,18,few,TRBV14,TGTGCCAGCAGCCTATTCCCGGGACAGGGAGCGGGTGGCACTGAAGCTTTCTTT,CASSLFPGQGAGGTEAFF
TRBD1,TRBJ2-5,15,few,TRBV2,TGTGCCAGCAGTAACCTCCCAGGGGGCCAAGAGACCCAGTACTTC,CASSNLPGGQETQYF
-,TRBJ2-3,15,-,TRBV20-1,TGCAGTGCTAGAGATAGACTGGGGTTAACAGATACGCAGTATTTT,CSARDRLGLTDTQYF
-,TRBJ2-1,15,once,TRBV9,TGTGCCAGCAGCGTACTAGCGATCTCCTACAATGAGCAGTTCTTC,CASSVLAISYNEQFF
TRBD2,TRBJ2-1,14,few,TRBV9,TGTGCCAGCCAAGACGGGGGGGTGAACAATGAGCAGTTCTTC,CASQDGGVNNEQFF
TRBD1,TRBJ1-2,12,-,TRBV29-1,TGCAGCGTCAATCAGGGGGGCTATGGCTACACCTTC,CSVNQGGYGYTF
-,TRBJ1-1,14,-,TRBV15,TGTGCCACCAGCAGAGATTGGGAGGGCACTGAAGCTTTCTTT,CATSRDWEGTEAFF
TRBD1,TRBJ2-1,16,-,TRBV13,TGTGCCAGCAGCTTAAGGACAGGGGAGTGGGGCAATGAGCAGTTCTTC,CASSLRTGEWGNEQFF
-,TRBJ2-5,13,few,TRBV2,TGTGCCAGCAGTTGGAGGGTCGAAGAGACCCAGTACTTC,CASSWRVEETQYF
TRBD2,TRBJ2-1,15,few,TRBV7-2,TGTGCCAGCAGCACTATAGCGGGGGGGTCTGTTGAGCAGTTCTTC,CASSTIAGGSVEQFF
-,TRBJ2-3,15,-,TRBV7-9,TGTGCCAGCAGCTTAGATCTCAGTCACACAGATACGCAGTATTTT,CASSLDLSHTDTQYF
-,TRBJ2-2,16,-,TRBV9,TGTGCCAGCAGCGCGGGACACCCGACGAACACCGGGGAGCTGTTTTTT,CASSAGHPTNTGELFF
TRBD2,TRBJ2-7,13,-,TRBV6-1,TGTGCCAGCACCCTCACTAGCGGGGCCGAGCAGTACTTC,CASTLTSGAEQYF
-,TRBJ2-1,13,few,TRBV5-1,TGCGCCAGCAGCCGACAGGAGTACAATGAGCAGTTCTTC,CASSRQEYNEQFF
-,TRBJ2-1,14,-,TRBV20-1,TGCAGTGCTCCCCCGGGACGGGTGAACAATGAGCAGTTCTTC,CSAPPGRVNNEQFF
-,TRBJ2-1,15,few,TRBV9,TGTGCCAGCAGCGACAGTAGCGGAATCTACAATGAGCAGTTCTTC,CASSDSSGIYNEQFF
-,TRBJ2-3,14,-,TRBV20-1,TGCAGTGCTAGCAAGGGTTGGTGGGCAGATACGCAGTATTTT,CSASKGWWADTQYF
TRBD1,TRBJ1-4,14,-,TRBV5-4,TGTGCCAGCAACGACCGGGACAGGGTGGAAAAACTGTTTTTT,CASNDRDRVEKLFF
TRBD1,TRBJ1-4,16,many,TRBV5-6,TGTGCCAGCAGCCTACTACAGGGGGCAGCTAATGAAAAACTGTTTTTT,CASSLLQGAANEKLFF
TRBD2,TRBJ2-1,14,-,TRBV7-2,TGTGCCAGCAGATTGACTAGCGGGGGTGGAGAGCAGTTCTTC,CASRLTSGGGEQFF
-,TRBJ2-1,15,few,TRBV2,TGTGCCAGCTCAGGGCTGAGGGGCGGGCCCAATGAGCAGTTCTTC,CASSGLRGGPNEQFF
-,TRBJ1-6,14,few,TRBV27,TGTGCCAGCAGTCTCCGGACAGAAAATTCACCCCTCCACTTT,CASSLRTENSPLHF
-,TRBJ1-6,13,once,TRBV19,TGTGCCAGTGAACGGGACGGTAATTCACCCCTCCACTTT,CASERDGNSPLHF
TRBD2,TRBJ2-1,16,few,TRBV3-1,TGTGCCAGCAGCCCCCAAGGACTAGCGGGGGGGTATGAGCAGTTCTTC,CASSPQGLAGGYEQFF
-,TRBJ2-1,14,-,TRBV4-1,TGCGCCAGCAGAGGGGGGACCTCCTACAATGAGCAGTTCTTC,CASRGGTSYNEQFF
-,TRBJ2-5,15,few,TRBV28,TGTGCCAGCAGTTTTCCGGCAGGGTCCCAAGAGACCCAGTACTTC,CASSFPAGSQETQYF
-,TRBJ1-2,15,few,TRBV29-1,TGCAGCGTTGAAGATGCGGCCGGAGTATTCTATGGCTACACCTTC,CSVEDAAGVFYGYTF
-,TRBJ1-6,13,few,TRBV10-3,TGTGCCATGCAATCGGGACTTAATTCACCCCTCCACTTT,CAMQSGLNSPLHF
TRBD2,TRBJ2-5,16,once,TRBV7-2,TGTGCCAGCAGCTCAGCTAAGCGGGGGGGCCGGGAGACCCAGTACTTC,CASSSAKRGGRETQYF
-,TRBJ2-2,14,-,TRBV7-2,TGTGCCAGCAGCTTCGCCGATACAACCGGGGAGCTGTTTTTT,CASSFADTTGELFF
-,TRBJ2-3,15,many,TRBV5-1,TGCGCCAGCAGAAATGACATCCCAATCACAGATACGCAGTATTTT,CASRNDIPITDTQYF
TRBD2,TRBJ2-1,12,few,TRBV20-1,TGCAGTGCTAGCGGGGGGGCCCAAGAGCAGTTCTTC,CSASGGAQEQFF
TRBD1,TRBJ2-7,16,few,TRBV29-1,TGCAGCGTTGAAGAAAAGAGGACAGGGGGCTCCTACGAGCAGTACTTC,CSVEEKRTGGSYEQYF
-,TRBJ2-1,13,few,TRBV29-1,TGCAGCGTTGCAACGCGTCAATTGAATGAGCAGTTCTTC,CSVATRQLNEQFF
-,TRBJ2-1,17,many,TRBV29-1,TGCAGCGTTGAAGGGGGATGGTCGGTCAGCTCCTACAATGAGCAGTTCTTC,CSVEGGWSVSSYNEQFF
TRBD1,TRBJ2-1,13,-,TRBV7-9,TGTGCCACCGCAGGGGGCTCCTACAATGAGCAGTTCTTC,CATAGGSYNEQFF
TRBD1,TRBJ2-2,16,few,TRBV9,TGTGCCAGCAGCGTCGCAGGGGGCCCGAACACCGGGGAGCTGTTTTTT,CASSVAGGPNTGELFF
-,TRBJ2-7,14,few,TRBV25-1,TGTGCCAGCAGTGTTGAGGGACGGGCCTACGAGCAGTACTTC,CASSVEGRAYEQYF
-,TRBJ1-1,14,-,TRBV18,TGTGCCAGCTCACCAGGGAGAGGGAACACTGAAGCTTTCTTT,CASSPGRGNTEAFF
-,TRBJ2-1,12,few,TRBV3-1,TGTGCCAGCAGCCCGTGGGGTGATGAGCAGTTCTTC,CASSPWGDEQFF
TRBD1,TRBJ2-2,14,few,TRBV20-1,TGCAGCGCCACCGAGGGGGCGAAAACCGGGGAGCTGTTTTTT,CSATEGAKTGELFF
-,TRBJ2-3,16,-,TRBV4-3,TGCGCCAGCAGCCAAGGGACGCGTACTAACACAGATACGCAGTATTTT,CASSQGTRTNTDTQYF
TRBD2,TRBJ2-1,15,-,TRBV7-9,TGTGCCAGCAGCCCCCGGGGGGGCCGAGGCAATGAGCAGTTCTTC,CASSPRGGRGNEQFF
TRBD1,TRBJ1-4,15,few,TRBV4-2,TGTGCCAGCAGCAACCGGGACAGGGCTAATGAAAAACTGTTTTTT,CASSNRDRANEKLFF
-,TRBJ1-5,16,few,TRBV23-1,TGCGCCAGTCCGGAACCCCTAAACCCCGGCAATCAGCCCCAGCATTTT,CASPEPLNPGNQPQHF
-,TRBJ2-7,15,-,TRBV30,TGTGCCTGGGATGGCCGGGACTTAATAGGGCACGAGCAGTACTTC,CAWDGRDLIGHEQYF